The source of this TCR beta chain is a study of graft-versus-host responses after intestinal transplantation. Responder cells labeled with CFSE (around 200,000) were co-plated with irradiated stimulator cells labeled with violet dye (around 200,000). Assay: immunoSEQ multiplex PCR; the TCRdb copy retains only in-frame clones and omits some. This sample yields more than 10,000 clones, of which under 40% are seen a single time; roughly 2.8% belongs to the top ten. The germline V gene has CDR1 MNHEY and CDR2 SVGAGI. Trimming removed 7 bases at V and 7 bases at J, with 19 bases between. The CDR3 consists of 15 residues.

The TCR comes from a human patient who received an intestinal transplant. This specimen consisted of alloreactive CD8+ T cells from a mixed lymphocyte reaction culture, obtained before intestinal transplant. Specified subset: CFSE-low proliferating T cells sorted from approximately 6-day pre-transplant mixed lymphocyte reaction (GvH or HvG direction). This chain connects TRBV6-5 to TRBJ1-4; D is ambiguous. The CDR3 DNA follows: TGTGCCAGCACTCACAACCCCCCCTTCTTTGAAAAACTGTTTTTT. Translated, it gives CASTHNPPFFEKLFF.